Below, 22 T cell receptor beta chains from the same sample are listed, as sequenced in a study of blood T cell repertoires in COVID-19. Repertoires were generated with immunoSEQ multiplex PCR, while TCRdb's copy carries only in-frame clones and drops some. Among 300,000 or so clones listed, 80% to 95% were seen once. The source material was PBMCs or T cells enriched from blood (not recorded which). The receptors originated from a woman between 25 and 40 years old who had recovered from COVID-19.

The rearrangement uses TRBV18 and TRBJ1-1, with D perhaps TRBD1 (5 bases). The CDR3 has 12 amino acids. V lost 8 bases, J lost 7 bases, and 14 bases lay in between. CDR1 and CDR2 (germline): KGHSH, LQKENI. CDR3 sequence reads: CASLTGGNEAFF. CDR3 nucleotides: TGTGCCAGCCTAACGGGGGGTAATGAAGCTTTCTTT.

This chain joins TRBV7-9 and TRBJ2-5, with 8 bases identical to TRBD2. Germline CDR1 SEHNR, CDR2 FQNEAQ (reference sequence). CDR3 length: 15 residues. V shed 3 bases, J shed 5 bases, and the junction held 8 bases outside the gene matches. The CDR3 loop reads CASSFGTRGEETQYF. The CDR3 DNA reads TGTGCCAGCAGCTTTGGGACTAGAGGCGAGGAGACCCAGTACTTC. The full variable domain, completed using reference TRBV7-9 and TRBJ2-5, is DTGVSQNPRHKITKRGQNVTFRCDPISEHNRLYWYRQTLGQGPEFLTYFQNEAQLEKSRLLSDRFSAERPKGSFSTLEIQRTEQGDSAMYLCASSFGTRGEETQYFGPGTRLLVL.

The chain uses TRBV11-2 and TRBJ2-1; D remains ambiguous. V shed 2 bases and J shed 5 bases, with 7 bases lying between them. CDR3 size: 13 residues. Germline V gives CDR1 SGHAT, CDR2 FQNNGV. CDR3 coding DNA: TGTGCCAGCAGCTTAAGAACGGACAATGAGCAGTTCTTC. Translating gives CASSLRTDNEQFF.

V is TRBV3-1 (or the pseudogene TRBV3-2) and J is TRBJ2-1, with TRBD1 matching over 11 bases. Germline V gives CDR1 LGHDT, CDR2 YNNKEL (reference sequence). The CDR3 length is 16 residues. V was pared by 2 bases and J by 7 bases, with 7 bases of the junction left unmatched. The CDR3 sequence: CASSQSDRGRRNEQFF. CDR3 in DNA: TGTGCCAGCAGCCAATCGGACAGGGGGCGCAGAAATGAGCAGTTCTTC.

V is TRBV27 and J is TRBJ2-1; TRBD1 matches 8 bases. The J segment lost 9 bases and the V segment lost 4 bases, leaving 5 bases of the junction unmatched. Germline V lookup: CDR1 MNHEY, CDR2 SMNVEV (reference sequence). CDR3 size: 13 residues. The CDR3 nucleotides are TGTGCCAGCAGTTACAGGGGGATGGGTGAGCAGTTCTTC. Amino acid sequence: CASSYRGMGEQFF.

With regard to this clone: One junction end does not reproduce the germline sequence, and a read error may be involved. V is TRBV7-2 and J is TRBJ2-3; 7 bases fit TRBD1. The CDR3 has 13 residues. Germline loops: CDR1 SGHTA, CDR2 FQGNSA. The CDR3 nucleotides read TGTGCCAGCAGCGAACCGGGACAGTGGTCTAGTCGTTTT. Its translation is CASSEPGQWSSRF.

This clone has a handful of counts. The J gene is TRBJ2-7, the V gene TRBV10-1, with D perhaps matching TRBD1 (6 bases). Germline CDR1 WNHNN, CDR2 SYGVQD (reference sequence). The CDR3 contains 13 residues. V gave up 2 bases and J gave up 4 bases, with 9 bases separating them. DNA of the CDR3: TGCGCCAGCAGTGAGAACCAGGGGTACGAGCAGTACTTC. This sequence encodes CASSENQGYEQYF.

The chain is built from TRBV10-3 and TRBJ2-1; D is possibly TRBD1 (6 bases). The germline V and J ends were trimmed by 6 bases and 8 bases, with 14 bases remaining between them. The CDR3 is 13 amino acids. CDR1 and CDR2 from the germline V gene are ENHRY and SYGVKD. The CDR3 DNA reads as TGTGCCATCAGCTCAGGACAGTCCGATGAGCAGTTCTTC. Residues: CAISSGQSDEQFF.

This clone was found a few times. This sequence joins TRBV28 and TRBJ2-7; D remains unclear. CDR1 and CDR2 (germline): MDHEN, SYDVKM. Between the trimmed V and J ends, which lost 5 bases and 0 bases, there was a span of 11 bases. The CDR3 consists of 14 residues. Written as DNA, the CDR3 is TGTGCCAGCAGTCCCATATCTAACTCCTACGAGCAGTACTTC. Its translation: CASSPISNSYEQYF.

This clone was detected a few times. The chain combines TRBV29-1 with TRBJ1-1, with 8 bases lining up with TRBD1. J lost 6 bases, V lost 4 bases, and 7 bases had no gene match. The CDR3 runs 13 residues. Germline CDR1 is SQVTM and CDR2 is ANQGSEA. The CDR3 sequence is CSVAGGRSAEAFF. The CDR3 coding sequence is TGCAGCGTTGCAGGGGGCCGGAGCGCTGAAGCTTTCTTT.

The chain couples TRBV27 to TRBJ1-4; 7 bases are shared with TRBD1. CDR3 size: 16 residues. Germline values: CDR1 MNHEY, CDR2 SMNVEV (reference sequence). The V segment lost 2 bases and the J segment 3 bases; nucleotides outside the gene matches: 6. This chain's CDR3 is CASSLRAGGPNEKLFF. CDR3 sequence (DNA): TGTGCCAGCAGTTTACGGGCAGGGGGGCCTAATGAAAAACTGTTTTTT.

The V call is TRBV28, the J call TRBJ2-1; the D is unclear. Germline values: CDR1 MDHEN, CDR2 SYDVKM. The CDR3 totals 12 residues. V lost 6 bases and J 7 bases, leaving 10 bases between the germline ends. CDR3 amino acids: CASSPLRNEQFF. In DNA form, the CDR3 reads TGTGCCAGCAGCCCTTTGAGGAATGAGCAGTTCTTC. The variable domain in full, with the rest retrieved from reference TRBV28 and TRBJ2-1, is DVKVTQSSRYLVKRTGEKVFLECVQDMDHENMFWYRQDPGLGLRLIYFSYDVKMKEKGDIPEGYSVSREKKERFSLILESASTNQTSMYLCASSPLRNEQFFGPGTRLTVL.

The rearrangement joins TRBV7-6 to TRBJ1-6; D is undetermined. V lost 5 bases, J lost 6 bases, and 11 bases lay in between. Germline loops: CDR1 SGHVS, CDR2 FNYEAQ. This CDR3 has 14 amino acids. The CDR3 region is CASSKGDGNSPLHF. CDR3 DNA sequence: TGTGCCAGCAGCAAGGGAGATGGTAATTCACCCCTCCACTTT.

The chain recombines TRBV24-1 with TRBJ1-2, with TRBD1 matching 8 bases. Germline CDR1 and CDR2: KGHDR and SFDVKD. The CDR3 covers 17 residues. V was pared by 4 bases and J by 0 bases, with 9 bases of the junction left unmatched. The CDR3 reads CATSETPGQATNYGYTF. The CDR3 nucleotides are TGTGCCACCAGTGAGACTCCGGGACAGGCCACTAACTATGGCTACACCTTC.

The chain uses TRBV19 and TRBJ1-5; D is uncertain. V was shortened by 5 bases and J by 7 bases, with 9 bases between the two germline ends. CDR1 and CDR2 from the germline V gene are LNHDA and SQIVND (reference sequence). The CDR3 extends over 12 amino acids. The CDR3 DNA reads TGTGCCAGTAGTGCGCGGTGGCAGCCCCAGCATTTT. As protein: CASSARWQPQHF.

The V gene is TRBV7-9, the J gene TRBJ2-7, with D possibly TRBD1 on 5 matching bases. Germline CDR1 and CDR2: SEHNR and FQNEAQ (reference sequence). CDR3 length equals 14 residues. The V and J ends lost 7 bases and 3 bases respectively, with 16 bases between them. CDR3 protein: CASTSKGQNYEQYF. The CDR3 DNA sequence: TGTGCCAGCACCTCGAAGGGGCAGAACTACGAGCAGTACTTC.

This chain links TRBV11-2 with TRBJ2-1; TRBD2 matches at 7 bases. Trimming removed 1 base from V and 6 bases from J; junction bases left unmatched: 12. Germline V lookup: CDR1 SGHAT, CDR2 FQNNGV. CDR3 length: 17 residues. The CDR3 DNA reads as TGTGCCAGCAGCTTAGGGGACTATGGCGGGACGGTCAATGAGCAGTTCTTC. Translating it yields CASSLGDYGGTVNEQFF.

The chain uses TRBV6-5 and TRBJ1-1, with D perhaps TRBD1 (6 bases). V gave up 11 bases and J gave up 4 bases, with 17 bases separating them. This CDR3 comprises 13 residues. The germline V gene has CDR1 MNHEY and CDR2 SVGAGI. In nucleotides, the CDR3 is TGTGCCTCCCAACAGGGCGGGGGCACTGAAGCTTTCTTT. Translation gives CASQQGGGTEAFF.

The gene calls are TRBV28 and TRBJ2-1; 8 bases line up with TRBD2. The CDR3 sequence is 15 residues long. Germline CDR1 is MDHEN and CDR2 is SYDVKM. J was trimmed by 4 bases and V by 7 bases; bases with no gene match: 9. CDR3 DNA: TGTGCCAGCAACCTGGGGCTAGCGGGTTACAATGAGCAGTTCTTC. Protein product: CASNLGLAGYNEQFF. The full variable domain, its missing parts supplied by reference TRBV28 and TRBJ2-1, is DVKVTQSSRYLVKRTGEKVFLECVQDMDHENMFWYRQDPGLGLRLIYFSYDVKMKEKGDIPEGYSVSREKKERFSLILESASTNQTSMYLCASNLGLAGYNEQFFGPGTRLTVL.

The rearrangement joins TRBV15 to TRBJ2-2; D is unclear. This CDR3 is built from 14 residues. V was clipped by 0 bases and J by 3 bases, with 5 bases between them. The V gene's germline CDR1 is LNHNV and CDR2 YYDKDF (reference sequence). The CDR3 protein is CATSRDLDTGELFF. The DNA for the CDR3 is TGTGCCACCAGCAGAGATCTAGACACCGGGGAGCTGTTTTTT.

The CDR3 bases are TGCGCCAGCAGCCAGGACTCGGGACAGTCATACAATGAGCAGTTCTTC. This encodes CASSQDSGQSYNEQFF. V gene TRBV4-3 combines with J gene TRBJ2-1; 7 nucleotides line up with TRBD1. Trimming removed 3 bases from V and 4 bases from J; junction bases left unmatched: 9. Germline values: CDR1 LGHNA, CDR2 YSLEER. This CDR3 has 16 amino acids.

This clone was detected only once. The chain employs TRBV6-5 and TRBJ2-3; a possible D gene is TRBD2 (7 bases). This CDR3 comprises 15 residues. V shed 6 bases and J shed 1 base, with 14 bases lying between them. CDR1 MNHEY and CDR2 SVGAGI come from the germline V gene. For the CDR3, the DNA is TGTGCCAGCAGGCTCCAAGGGGGGGGCACAGATACGCAGTATTTT. Protein: CASRLQGGGTDTQYF.